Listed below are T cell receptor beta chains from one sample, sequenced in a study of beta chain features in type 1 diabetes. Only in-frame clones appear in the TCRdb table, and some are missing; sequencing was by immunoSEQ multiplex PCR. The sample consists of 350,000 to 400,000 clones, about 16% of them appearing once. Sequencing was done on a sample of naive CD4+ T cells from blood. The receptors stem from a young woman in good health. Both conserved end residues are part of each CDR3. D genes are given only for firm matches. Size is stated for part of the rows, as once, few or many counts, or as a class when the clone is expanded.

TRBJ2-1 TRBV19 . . TGTGCCAGTAGTTGGGGGGTTAATGAGCAGTTCTTC CASSWGVNEQFF
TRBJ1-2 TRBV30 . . TGTGCCTGGAGTCGACAGAACTATGGCTACACCTTC CAWSRQNYGYTF
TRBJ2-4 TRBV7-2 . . TGTGCCAGCAGCTTAGATGTTGGCCAGTTGAACATTCAGTACTTC CASSLDVGQLNIQYF
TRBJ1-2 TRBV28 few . TGTGCCAGCACCCTGGGGGCTCCCTATGGCTACACCTTC CASTLGAPYGYTF
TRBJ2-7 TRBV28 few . TGTGCCAGCAGTTTAGAGAGCCCCCCCTACGAGCAGTACTTC CASSLESPPYEQYF
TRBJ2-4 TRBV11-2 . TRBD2 TGTGCCAGCAGCTTAGATAGTCTAGCGGGGGGTCCCAAAAACATTCAGTACTTC CASSLDSLAGGPKNIQYF
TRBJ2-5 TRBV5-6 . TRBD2 TGTGCCAGCAGCTTGCAACAAGCGGGAGGGGAGACCCAGTACTTC CASSLQQAGGETQYF
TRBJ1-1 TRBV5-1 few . TGCGCCAGCAGCTTTGACTCGAACACTGAAGCTTTCTTT CASSFDSNTEAFF
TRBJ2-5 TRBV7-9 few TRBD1 TGTGCCAGCAGGCCTGGGACAGCCAACCAAGAGACCCAGTACTTC CASRPGTANQETQYF
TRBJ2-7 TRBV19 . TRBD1 TGTGCCAGCAGGGGACAGCCTAACTTC CASRGQPNF
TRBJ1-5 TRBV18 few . TGTGCCAGCTCACCCGACAGTGCCAATCAGCCCCAGCATTTT CASSPDSANQPQHF
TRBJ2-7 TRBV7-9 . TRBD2 TGTGCCAGCAGCTCTTGGGTTAGCGGGAGTAACGACGAGCAGTACTTC CASSSWVSGSNDEQYF
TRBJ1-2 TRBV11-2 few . TGTGCCAGCAGCTTAGACAGTTATGGCTACACCTTC CASSLDSYGYTF
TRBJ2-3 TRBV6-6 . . TGTGCCAGCAGCCGACAGGCTAGCACAGATACGCAGTATTTT CASSRQASTDTQYF
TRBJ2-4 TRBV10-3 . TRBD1 TGTGCCATCAGTGACAGGGGGCAAAACATTCAGTACTTC CAISDRGQNIQYF
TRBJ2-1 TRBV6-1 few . TGTGCCAGCAGTGATCACCTAGCGACGAATAATGAGCAGTTCTTC CASSDHLATNNEQFF
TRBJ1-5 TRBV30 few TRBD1 TGTGCCTGGAGTGGCGGGACAGCTCCTTATCAGCCCCAGCATTTT CAWSGGTAPYQPQHF
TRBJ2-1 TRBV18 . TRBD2 TGTGCCAGCTCACCACCGATAGCGGGAGGGCTGTACAATGAGCAGTTCTTC CASSPPIAGGLYNEQFF
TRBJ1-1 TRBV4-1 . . TGCGCCAGCAGCCAAGATGGCCGAACAAAAGCTTTCTTT CASSQDGRTKAFF
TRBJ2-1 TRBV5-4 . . TGTGCCGGGGCTAGCGCTTTCTCCTACAATGAGCAGTTCTTC CAGASAFSYNEQFF
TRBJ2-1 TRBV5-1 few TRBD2 TGCGCCAGCAGCAGGACTAGCGGGAGCTCCTACAATGAGCAGTTCTTC CASSRTSGSSYNEQFF
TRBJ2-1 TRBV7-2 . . TGTGCCAGCAGCCCATACAGGACCTTCTACAATGAGCAGTTCTTC CASSPYRTFYNEQFF
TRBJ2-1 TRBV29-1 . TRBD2 TGCAGCGTTGTTATAGCGGGTCTCTCGATCTTC CSVVIAGLSIF
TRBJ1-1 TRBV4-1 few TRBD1 TGCGCCAGCAGCCAAGATATGGGACAGGGATCGAATGGAGCTTTCTTT CASSQDMGQGSNGAFF
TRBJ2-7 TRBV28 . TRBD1 TGTGCCAGCAGACCAACCAGGACAGGGATCGGCGAGCAGTACTTC CASRPTRTGIGEQYF
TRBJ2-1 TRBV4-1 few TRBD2 TGCGCCAGCAGCCTGCATAGCGGGAGACGCCCCTACAATGAGCAGTTCTTC CASSLHSGRRPYNEQFF
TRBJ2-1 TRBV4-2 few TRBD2 TGTGCCAGCAGCCAAGATCGAGCGGGGCCCTACAATGAGCAGTTCTTC CASSQDRAGPYNEQFF
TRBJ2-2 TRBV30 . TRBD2 TGTGCCGGACGCGGGGGACCGATGAACACCGGGGAGCTGTTTTTT CAGRGGPMNTGELFF
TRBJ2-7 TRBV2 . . TGTGCCAGTGGACTTCGGCCCTACGAGCAGTACTTC CASGLRPYEQYF
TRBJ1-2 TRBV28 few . TGTGCCAGCAGCCTGGACACCAACTATGGCTACACCTTC CASSLDTNYGYTF
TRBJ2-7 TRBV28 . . TGTGCCAGCAGTGGGCAGGGTTATTCGTACGAGCAGTACTTC CASSGQGYSYEQYF
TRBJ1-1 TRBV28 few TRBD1 TGTGCCAGCCGGGACAGGGTCATTCCTGAAGCTTTCTTT CASRDRVIPEAFF
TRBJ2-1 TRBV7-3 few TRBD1 TGTGCCAGCAGCGTCGGGACAGCATACAATGAGCAGTTCTTC CASSVGTAYNEQFF
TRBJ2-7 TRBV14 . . TGTGCCAGCAGCATCCGCCGGGACATACCCTACGAGCAGTACTTC CASSIRRDIPYEQYF
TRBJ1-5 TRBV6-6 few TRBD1 TGTGCCGGATCAGGGGGAAATAGCAATCAGCCCCAGCATTTT CAGSGGNSNQPQHF
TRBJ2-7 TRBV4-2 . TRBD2 TGTGCCAGCAGCCAGCCCGGGACTAGCGGGAGGGCCCACGAGCAGTACTTC CASSQPGTSGRAHEQYF